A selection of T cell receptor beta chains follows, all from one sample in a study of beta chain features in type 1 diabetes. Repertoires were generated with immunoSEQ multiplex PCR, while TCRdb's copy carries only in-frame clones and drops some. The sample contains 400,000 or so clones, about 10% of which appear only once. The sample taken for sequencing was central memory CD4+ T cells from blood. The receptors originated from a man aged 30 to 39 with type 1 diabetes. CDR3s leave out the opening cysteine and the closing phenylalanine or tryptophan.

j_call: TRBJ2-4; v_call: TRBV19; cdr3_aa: ASSMGGIQNIQY
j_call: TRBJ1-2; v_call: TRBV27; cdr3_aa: ASSIRQGGYGYT
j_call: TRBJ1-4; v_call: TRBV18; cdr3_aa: ASSPLGQFNEKLF
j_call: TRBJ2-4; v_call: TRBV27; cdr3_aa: ASSLWGAGNIQY
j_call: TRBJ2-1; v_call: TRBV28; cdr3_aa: ASSAQQGIGDEQF
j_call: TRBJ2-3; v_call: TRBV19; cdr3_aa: ASSTSGGDRATQY
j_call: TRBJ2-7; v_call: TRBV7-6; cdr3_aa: ARLSRQY
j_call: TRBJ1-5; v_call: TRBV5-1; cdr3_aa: ASSLGQGDRQPQH
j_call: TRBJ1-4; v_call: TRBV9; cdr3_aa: ASSVDSQGEKLF
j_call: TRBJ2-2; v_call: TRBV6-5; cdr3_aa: ASSAGGAGELF
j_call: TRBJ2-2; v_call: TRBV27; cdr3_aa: ASSRVGGELF
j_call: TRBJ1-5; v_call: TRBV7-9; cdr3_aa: ASSSLAQPQH
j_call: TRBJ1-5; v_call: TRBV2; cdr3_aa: ASSDAISSSQPQH
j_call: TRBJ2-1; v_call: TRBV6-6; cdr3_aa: ASSPSGPYNEQF
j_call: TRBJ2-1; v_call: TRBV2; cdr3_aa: ASSEGVEQF
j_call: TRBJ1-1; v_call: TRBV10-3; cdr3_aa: AISDPTMQGITEAF